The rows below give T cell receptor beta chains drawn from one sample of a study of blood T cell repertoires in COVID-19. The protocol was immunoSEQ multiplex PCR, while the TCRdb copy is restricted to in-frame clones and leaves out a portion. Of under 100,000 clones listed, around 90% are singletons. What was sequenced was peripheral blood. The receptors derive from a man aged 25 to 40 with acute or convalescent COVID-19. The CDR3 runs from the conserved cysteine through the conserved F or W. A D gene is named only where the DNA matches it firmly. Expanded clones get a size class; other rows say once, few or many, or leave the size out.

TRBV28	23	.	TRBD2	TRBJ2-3	CASSFLTSGRALVLGRATDTQYF	TGTGCCAGCAGTTTCTTGACTAGCGGGAGGGCTCTAGTCCTAGGGAGGGCCACAGATACGCAGTATTTT
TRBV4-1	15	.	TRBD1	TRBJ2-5	CASSQNDRDQETQYF	TGCGCCAGCAGCCAAAACGACAGGGACCAAGAGACCCAGTACTTC
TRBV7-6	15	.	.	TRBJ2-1	CASSLATVSYNEQFF	TGTGCCAGCAGCTTAGCGACAGTCTCCTACAATGAGCAGTTCTTC
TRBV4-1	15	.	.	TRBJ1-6	CASSQGGSYNSPLHF	TGCGCCAGCAGCCAAGGCGGCTCCTATAATTCACCCCTCCACTTT
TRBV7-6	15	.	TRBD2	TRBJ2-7	CASSLGGGNAYEQYF	TGTGCCAGCAGCTTAGGGGGGGGGAACGCCTACGAGCAGTACTTC
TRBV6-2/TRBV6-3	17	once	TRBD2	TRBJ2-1	CASSLGLAILLYNEQFF	TGTGCCAGCAGCCTAGGACTAGCGATACTACTTTACAATGAGCAGTTCTTC
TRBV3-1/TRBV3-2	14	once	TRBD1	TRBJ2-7	CASSQGQGTYEQYF	TGTGCCAGCAGCCAGGGACAGGGTACGTACGAGCAGTACTTC
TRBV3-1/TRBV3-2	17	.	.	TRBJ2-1	CASSQVLGQGLGGEQFF	TGTGCCAGCAGCCAAGTCCTCGGGCAGGGTTTAGGTGGTGAGCAGTTCTTC
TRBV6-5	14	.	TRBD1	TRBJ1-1	CASSSGQQVTEAFF	TGTGCCAGCAGTTCGGGACAGCAGGTCACTGAAGCTTTCTTT
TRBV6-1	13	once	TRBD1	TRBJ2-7	CASIGDRRREQYF	TGTGCCAGCATTGGGGACAGGAGAAGGGAGCAGTACTTC
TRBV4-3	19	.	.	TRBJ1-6	CASSQDRTGPSSYNSPLHF	TGCGCCAGCAGCCAAGATCGCACAGGGCCTAGCTCCTATAATTCACCCCTCCACTTT
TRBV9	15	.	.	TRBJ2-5	CASSPIAAGQETQYF	TGTGCCAGCAGCCCAATAGCGGCTGGGCAAGAGACCCAGTACTTC
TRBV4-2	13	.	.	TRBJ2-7	CASSQQAAEEQYF	TGTGCCAGCAGCCAGCAAGCGGCAGAAGAGCAGTACTTC
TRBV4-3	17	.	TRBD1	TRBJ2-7	CASSQDRVGQGRYEQYF	TGCGCCAGCAGCCAAGATCGCGTGGGACAGGGGAGATACGAGCAGTACTTC
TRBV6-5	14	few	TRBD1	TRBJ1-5	CATEEGGAGQPQHF	TGTGCCACCGAAGAAGGGGGCGCAGGTCAGCCCCAGCATTTT
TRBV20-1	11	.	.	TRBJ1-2	CSPGVVRGYTF	TGCAGCCCCGGGGTCGTGCGAGGCTACACCTTC
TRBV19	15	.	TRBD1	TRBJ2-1	CASSTTGVVYNEQFF	TGTGCCAGTAGTACTACAGGGGTTGTGTACAATGAGCAGTTCTTC
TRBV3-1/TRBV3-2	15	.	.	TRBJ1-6	CASSPTSSYNSPLHF	TGTGCCAGCAGCCCGACAAGCTCCTATAATTCACCCCTCCACTTT
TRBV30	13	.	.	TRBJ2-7	CAWSVGNSYEQYF	TGTGCCTGGAGTGTCGGGAACTCCTACGAGCAGTACTTC
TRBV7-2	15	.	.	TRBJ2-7	CASSLALSGYYEQYF	TGTGCCAGCAGCTTAGCGCTCTCGGGATACTACGAGCAGTACTTC
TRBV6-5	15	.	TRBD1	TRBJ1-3	CASRKQGSSGNTIYF	TGTGCCAGCAGAAAACAGGGGAGCTCTGGAAACACCATATATTTT
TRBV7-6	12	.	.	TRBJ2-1	CASSLGMNEQFF	TGTGCCAGCAGCTTAGGTATGAATGAGCAGTTCTTC
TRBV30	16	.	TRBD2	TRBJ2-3	CAWSVLAGGITDTQYF	TGTGCCTGGAGTGTACTAGCGGGAGGGATCACAGATACGCAGTATTTT
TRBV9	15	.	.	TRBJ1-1	CASSVGDGVNTEAFF	TGTGCCAGCAGCGTAGGAGACGGAGTGAACACTGAAGCTTTCTTT
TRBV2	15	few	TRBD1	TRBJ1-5	CASRATGGSNQPQHF	TGTGCCAGCAGGGCGACAGGGGGAAGCAATCAGCCCCAGCATTTT
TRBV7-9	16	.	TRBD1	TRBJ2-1	CASSLDLGQNYNEQFF	TGTGCCAGCAGCTTAGATTTGGGACAGAACTACAATGAGCAGTTCTTC
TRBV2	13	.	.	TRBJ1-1	CASNPDFNTEAFF	TGTGCCAGCAATCCAGATTTTAACACTGAAGCTTTCTTT
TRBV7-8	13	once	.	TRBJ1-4	CASSKQGWEKLFF	TGTGCCAGCAGCAAGCAGGGCTGGGAAAAACTGTTTTTT
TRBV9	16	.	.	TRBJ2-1	CASSPNPRGSVNEQFF	TGTGCCAGCAGCCCGAATCCTAGAGGTTCAGTAAATGAGCAGTTCTTC
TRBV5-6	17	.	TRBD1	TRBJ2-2	CASSLRGRGVSTGELFF	TGTGCCAGCAGCTTAAGGGGGCGAGGGGTTTCGACCGGGGAGCTGTTTTTT
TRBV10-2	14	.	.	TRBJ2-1	CASTEGGSYNEQFF	TGCGCCAGCACGGAGGGCGGATCCTACAATGAGCAGTTCTTC
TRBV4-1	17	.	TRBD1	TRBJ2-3	CASSPTGGQGVADTQYF	TGCGCCAGCAGCCCCACAGGGGGACAGGGAGTAGCAGATACGCAGTATTTT
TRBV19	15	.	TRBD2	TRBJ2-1	CASSGTGGTYNEQFF	TGTGCCAGTAGTGGAACGGGGGGGACATACAATGAGCAGTTCTTC
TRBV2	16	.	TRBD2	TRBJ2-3	CASNRDLAGGTDTQYF	TGTGCCAGCAATAGGGATTTAGCGGGCGGCACAGATACGCAGTATTTT
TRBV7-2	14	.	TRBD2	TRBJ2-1	CASRTLAGVNEQFF	TGTGCCAGCCGAACCCTAGCGGGAGTCAATGAGCAGTTCTTC
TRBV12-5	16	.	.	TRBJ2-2	CASGFLHGGNTGELFF	TGTGCTAGTGGTTTTTTACACGGGGGTAACACCGGGGAGCTGTTTTTT
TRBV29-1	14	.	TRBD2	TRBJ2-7	CSVKRTSGSYEQYF	TGCAGCGTGAAGAGGACTAGCGGGTCCTACGAGCAGTACTTC
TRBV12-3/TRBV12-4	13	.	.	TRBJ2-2	CASSVTETGELFF	TGTGCCAGCAGTGTTACGGAGACCGGGGAGCTGTTTTTT
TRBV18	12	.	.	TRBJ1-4	CASSRGNEKLFF	TGTGCCAGCTCACGAGGGAATGAAAAACTGTTTTTT
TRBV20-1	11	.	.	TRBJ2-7	CSARSAREQYF	TGCAGTGCTAGATCAGCGCGCGAGCAGTACTTC
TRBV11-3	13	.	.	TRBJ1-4	CASSLGADEKLFF	TGTGCCAGCAGCTTAGGGGCAGATGAAAAACTGTTTTTT
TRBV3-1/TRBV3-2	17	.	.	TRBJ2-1	CASSQDSGGSSYNEQFF	TGTGCCAGCAGCCAAGATTCTGGCGGGTCTTCCTACAATGAGCAGTTCTTC
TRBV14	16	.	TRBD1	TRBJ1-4	CASSQRGQDFNEKLFF	TGTGCCAGCAGCCAAAGGGGACAGGACTTTAATGAAAAACTGTTTTTT
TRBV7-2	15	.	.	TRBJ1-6	CASSLEGIRNSPLHF	TGTGCCAGCAGCTTAGAGGGGATTAGAAATTCACCCCTCCACTTT
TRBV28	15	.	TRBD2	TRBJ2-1	CASSLATSGFNEQFF	TGTGCCAGCAGTTTAGCCACTAGCGGGTTCAATGAGCAGTTCTTC
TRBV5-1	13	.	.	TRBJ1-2	CASSPQGNYGYTF	TGCGCCAGCAGTCCCCAGGGAAACTATGGCTACACCTTC
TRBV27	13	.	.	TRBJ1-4	CASSLVYNEKLFF	TGTGCCAGCAGTTTAGTTTATAATGAAAAACTGTTTTTT
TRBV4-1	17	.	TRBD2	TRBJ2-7	CASSHPQGGRENGVRYF	TGCGCCAGCAGCCATCCCCAGGGAGGGCGGGAGAATGGGGTCAGGTACTTC
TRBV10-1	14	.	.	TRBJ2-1	CASGVSGVGGEQFF	TGCGCCAGCGGTGTTAGCGGAGTTGGGGGAGAGCAGTTCTTC
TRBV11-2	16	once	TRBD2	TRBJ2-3	CASSLLIAGDTDTQYF	TGTGCCAGCAGCTTGCTAATAGCGGGAGATACAGATACGCAGTATTTT
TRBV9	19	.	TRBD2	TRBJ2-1	CASSVEPHNSGRKNNEQFF	TGTGCCAGCAGCGTAGAACCCCATAATAGCGGGAGGAAAAACAATGAGCAGTTCTTC
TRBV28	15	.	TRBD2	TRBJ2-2	CASSLSGVETGELFF	TGTGCCAGCAGTTTAAGCGGGGTAGAAACCGGGGAGCTGTTTTTT